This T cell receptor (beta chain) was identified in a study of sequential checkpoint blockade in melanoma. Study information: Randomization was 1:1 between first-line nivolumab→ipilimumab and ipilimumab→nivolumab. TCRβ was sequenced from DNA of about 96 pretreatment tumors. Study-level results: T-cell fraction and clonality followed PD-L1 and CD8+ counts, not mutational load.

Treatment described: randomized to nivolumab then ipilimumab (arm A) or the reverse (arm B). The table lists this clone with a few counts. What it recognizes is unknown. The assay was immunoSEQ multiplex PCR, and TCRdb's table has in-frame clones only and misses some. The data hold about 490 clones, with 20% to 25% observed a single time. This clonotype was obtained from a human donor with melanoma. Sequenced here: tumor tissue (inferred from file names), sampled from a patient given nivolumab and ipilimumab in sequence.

In nucleotides, the CDR3 is TGTGCCAGCAGCTCCTCCATGACAGGCTCCTACAATGAGCAGTTCTTC. This gives the protein CASSSSMTGSYNEQFF. This sequence joins TRBV11-3 and TRBJ2-1; tentative D call: TRBD1 (6 bases). Germline assignment: CDR1 SGHNT and CDR2 YENEEA. The V end lost 4 bases, the J end lost 0 bases, and 13 bases lay between the germline ends. CDR3 size: 16 residues. The full variable domain, with the rest looked up from reference TRBV11-3 and TRBJ2-1, is EAGVVQSPRYKIIEKKQPVAFWCNPISGHNTLYWYLQNLGQGPELLIRYENEEAVDDSQLPKDRFSAERLKGVDSTLKIQPAELGDSAVYLCASSSSMTGSYNEQFFGPGTRLTVL.